The 27 T cell receptor beta chains given below trace back to one sample, sequenced in a study of blood T cell repertoires in COVID-19. Method: immunoSEQ multiplex PCR; TCRdb's copy keeps in-frame clones and lacks some. This sample has some 160,000 clones, with about 89% found just once. The sequenced material came from peripheral blood. The source of these receptors is a man aged 55 to 70 with acute or convalescent COVID-19.

The J gene is TRBJ1-3, the V gene TRBV6-6, with a weak D call TRBD1 (5 bases). The ends were cut back, 5 bases at V and 0 bases at J, with 20 bases in the middle. The CDR3 has 18 residues. Germline lookup yields CDR1 MNHNY and CDR2 SVGAGI (reference sequence). CDR3 in amino acids: CASSHTGRGKPSGNTIYF. DNA for the CDR3: TGTGCCAGCAGTCATACGGGGCGGGGCAAGCCCTCTGGAAACACCATATATTTT.

This chain uses TRBV7-2 with TRBJ2-7, with TRBD1 identical over 7 bases. Germline CDR1 is SGHTA and CDR2 is FQGNSA. The trim removed 7 bases at V and 3 bases at J, leaving 9 bases unmatched. The CDR3 contains 14 residues. In nucleotides, the CDR3 is TGTGCCAGCACCGTGGACAGGATATACTACGAGCAGTACTTC. Amino acids: CASTVDRIYYEQYF.

The V and J genes are TRBV4-2 and TRBJ1-5; TRBD1 matches at 7 bases. The V segment lost 0 bases and the J segment 5 bases; nucleotides outside the gene matches: 7. CDR1 LGHNA and CDR2 YNFKEQ come from the germline V gene. The CDR3 length is 16 residues. CDR3 protein: CASSQDGTEGHQPQHF. For the CDR3, the DNA is TGTGCCAGCAGCCAAGATGGGACAGAAGGCCATCAGCCCCAGCATTTT.

The chain is built from TRBV11-2 and TRBJ2-4; a weak D match, TRBD1 (6 bases). Per the germline V gene, CDR1 is SGHAT and CDR2 is FQNNGV. The ends were cut back, 3 bases at V and 10 bases at J, with 19 bases in the middle. This CDR3 is built from 15 residues. This chain's CDR3 is CASSLSLGAQGIQYF. The CDR3 region has the DNA TGTGCCAGCAGCTTGTCACTCGGGGCCCAGGGGATTCAGTACTTC.

The chain links TRBV5-1 to TRBJ1-2, with D tentatively TRBD1 (6 bases). The CDR3 is 12 residues long. CDR1 is SGHRS and CDR2 is YFSETQ in the germline V gene. The V gene lost 7 bases and the J gene lost 2 bases, with 9 bases spanning the gap. Here the CDR3 DNA reads TGCGCCAGCCGGACAGAGAACTATGGCTACACCTTC. Amino acid sequence: CASRTENYGYTF. Full variable domain (remainder filled in from reference TRBV5-1 and TRBJ1-2): KAGVTQTPRYLIKTRGQQVTLSCSPISGHRSVSWYQQTPGQGLQFLFEYFSETQRNKGNFPGRFSGRQFSNSRSEMNVSTLELGDSALYLCASRTENYGYTFGSGTRLTVV.

The rearrangement uses TRBV19 and TRBJ2-3, with D perhaps TRBD2 (5 bases). Germline-derived CDR1 and CDR2 are LNHDA and SQIVND (reference sequence). V was clipped by 4 bases and J by 6 bases, with 11 bases between them. CDR3 length: 13 amino acids. The CDR3 reads CASSRTWTDTQYF. In DNA, the CDR3 is TGTGCCAGTAGTAGGACCTGGACTGATACGCAGTATTTT. Full variable domain (remainder filled in from reference TRBV19 and TRBJ2-3): DGGITQSPKYLFRKEGQNVTLSCEQNLNHDAMYWYRQDPGQGLRLIYYSQIVNDFQKGDIAEGYSVSREKKESFPLTVTSAQKNPTAFYLCASSRTWTDTQYFGPGTRLTVL.

This clone appeared a single time. J is TRBJ1-1 and V is TRBV5-8; D uncertain. Germline V gives CDR1 SGHTS, CDR2 YDEGEE. This CDR3 spans 14 amino acids. V lost 0 bases to trimming and J lost 7 bases, with 13 bases between them. For the CDR3, the DNA is TGTGCCAGCAGCTTGGCCGCCGGGATCATTGAAGCTTTCTTT. It translates to CASSLAAGIIEAFF.

The rearrangement links TRBV5-5 to TRBJ2-1, with D perhaps matching TRBD2 (6 bases). Per germline, CDR1 SGHKS and CDR2 YYEKEE (reference sequence). V gave up 5 bases and J gave up 12 bases, with 18 bases separating them. There are 13 residues in the CDR3. In DNA, the CDR3 is TGTGCCAGCAGATCGGCTAGCGCAGTGGGGCAGTTCTTC. Residues: CASRSASAVGQFF.

This chain joins TRBV2 and TRBJ1-6; a weak D match, TRBD1 (5 bases). Deletions cut 4 bases from V and 8 bases from J, with 12 bases between. The germline gives CDR1 SNHLY, CDR2 FYNNEI. This CDR3 has 14 residues. CDR3 in DNA: TGTGCCAGCAGTGGGCAGGGTGGGGATTCACCCCTCCACTTT. Its protein product is CASSGQGGDSPLHF.

The gene calls are TRBV7-2 and TRBJ1-4; a possible D gene is TRBD1 (6 bases). Germline CDR1 and CDR2: SGHTA and FQGNSA. The CDR3 loop spans 17 amino acids. The V end was cut by 3 bases, the J end by 0 bases, with 14 bases between. CDR3: CASSLGRGSTTNEKLFF. The CDR3 DNA reads TGTGCCAGCAGCTTGGGCAGGGGATCTACAACTAATGAAAAACTGTTTTTT.

The J gene is TRBJ2-4, the V gene TRBV12-3 or TRBV12-4; D call uncertain. The CDR3 has 11 residues. Trimming took off 4 bases at V and 7 bases at J, with 5 bases between the two ends. CDR3 in DNA: TGTGCCAGCAGTTCGGAGAACATTCAGTACTTC. It translates to CASSSENIQYF.

The chain couples TRBV19 to TRBJ2-1; D not certain. Trimming shortened V by 1 base and J by 8 bases, and 18 bases separated the two germline ends. This CDR3 comprises 16 residues. Germline values: CDR1 LNHDA, CDR2 SQIVND (reference sequence). In DNA, the CDR3 is TGTGCCAGTAGTATAGGTATGGCGGTGCCGGCGGATGAGCAGTTCTTC. Encoded protein: CASSIGMAVPADEQFF.

V and J are TRBV12-3 or TRBV12-4 and TRBJ1-2, with D uncertain. CDR3 length equals 13 residues. V was clipped by 4 bases and J by 5 bases, with 11 bases between them. CDR3 sequence: CASSSRPDYGYTF. Here the CDR3 DNA reads TGTGCCAGCAGTTCCAGGCCGGATTATGGCTACACCTTC.

V usage is TRBV2 and J usage is TRBJ2-3; TRBD2 matches 11 bases. After removal of 5 bases from V and 2 bases from J, the junction contained 9 bases not matched to a gene. The CDR3 totals 17 residues. From germline, CDR1 is SNHLY and CDR2 FYNNEI. CDR3: CASSWNPSGGITDTQYF. The CDR3 nucleotides are TGTGCCAGCAGTTGGAACCCTAGCGGGGGGATCACAGATACGCAGTATTTT.

V and J are TRBV7-9 and TRBJ2-1; weak D call: TRBD2 (6 bases). Germline assignment: CDR1 SEHNR and CDR2 FQNEAQ (reference sequence). The length of the CDR3 is 14 residues. V was cut by 5 bases and J by 12 bases, with 20 bases left in between. CDR3 region: CASSGPALGGGQFF. The CDR3 DNA reads TGTGCCAGCAGCGGGCCCGCTCTCGGGGGTGGGCAGTTCTTC.

Here the CDR3 DNA reads TGTGCCAGCCGAGGGAGTCAGCCCCAGCATTTT. The encoded protein is CASRGSQPQHF. V usage is TRBV3-1 (or the pseudogene TRBV3-2) and J usage is TRBJ1-5; D remains unclear. V lost 8 bases to trimming and J lost 6 bases, with 8 bases between them. Germline V gene data show CDR1 as LGHDT and CDR2 as YNNKEL (reference sequence). This CDR3 region has 11 residues.

The J gene is TRBJ1-2, the V gene TRBV3-1 (or the pseudogene TRBV3-2); D is uncertain. The CDR3 is 14 residues long. The V and J ends lost 4 bases and 8 bases respectively, with 17 bases between them. Per the germline V gene, CDR1 is LGHDT and CDR2 is YNNKEL (reference sequence). CDR3 in amino acids: CASSPHDLGRGYTF. Here the CDR3 DNA reads TGTGCCAGCAGCCCCCACGATTTGGGGAGAGGCTACACCTTC.

The chain combines TRBV10-2 with TRBJ1-3, with 7 bases matching TRBD1. Germline-derived CDR1 and CDR2 are WSHSY and SAAADI. There are 16 residues in the CDR3. V gave up 3 bases and J gave up 3 bases; unmatched junction bases: 8. As DNA, the CDR3 is TGCGCCAGCAGTGATTATAGGGGGCCCAGTGGAAACACCATATATTTT. It yields the protein CASSDYRGPSGNTIYF.

The chain couples TRBV24-1 to TRBJ2-3; 11 bases are a match to TRBD2. Trimming removed 5 bases from V and 6 bases from J; junction bases left unmatched: 9. Germline CDR1 KGHDR, CDR2 SFDVKD. The CDR3 sequence is 16 residues long. The CDR3 DNA reads as TGTGCCACCAGTGCTCTTAGCGGGGGGGTTTCGGATACGCAGTATTTT. Translating gives CATSALSGGVSDTQYF.

The rearrangement links TRBV29-1 to TRBJ2-7; 12 positions agree with TRBD2. The CDR3 loop spans 17 amino acids. Germline trimming cut 7 bases from V and 2 bases from J; bases unmatched to any gene: 15. CDR1 and CDR2 (germline): SQVTM, ANQGSEA. CDR3 amino acids: CSAYVTSGGPLTYEQYF. In DNA form, the CDR3 reads TGCAGCGCCTACGTTACTAGCGGGGGGCCTCTTACCTACGAGCAGTACTTC.

The chain has TRBV2 and TRBJ1-2, with TRBD1 as a possible D gene (6 bases). Germline CDR1 SNHLY, CDR2 FYNNEI. Trimming pared 5 bases from V and 10 bases from J, leaving 11 bases between. The CDR3 runs to 11 residues. The CDR3, as DNA: TGTGCCAGCAGTATAGACAGGCCCTACACCTTC. Amino acid sequence: CASSIDRPYTF.

The rearrangement links TRBV5-4 to TRBJ2-7, with D maybe TRBD1 (5 bases). The germline CDR1 and CDR2 sequences are SGHNT and YYREEE (reference sequence). V was trimmed by 4 bases and J by 5 bases, leaving 19 bases between them. The CDR3 is 15 residues long. CDR3 coding DNA: TGTGCCAGCAGCCTTCCGCAAGGGGCGAAAAACGAGCAGTACTTC. This sequence encodes CASSLPQGAKNEQYF.

The rearrangement uses TRBV28 and TRBJ2-1; no reliable D call. Germline V gene sequence: CDR1 MDHEN, CDR2 SYDVKM. The germline V and J ends were trimmed by 4 bases and 9 bases, with 13 bases remaining between them. The length of the CDR3 is 13 residues. Here the CDR3 reads CASSSVRLSEQFF. CDR3 nucleotides: TGTGCCAGCAGTTCCGTCCGTTTGAGTGAGCAGTTCTTC.

This clone was counted once. The chain employs TRBV7-9 and TRBJ2-7, with TRBD1 matching 7 bases. V dropped 5 bases and J dropped 1; count of bases not matched to a gene: 2. The V gene's germline CDR1 is SEHNR and CDR2 FQNEAQ (reference sequence). There are 13 residues in the CDR3. The DNA for the CDR3 is TGTGCCAGCAGCCGGGACAGATCCTACGAGCAGTACTTC. This sequence encodes CASSRDRSYEQYF.

The chain combines TRBV5-1 with TRBJ2-7; 11 bases align to TRBD2. The germline V gene encodes CDR1 SGHRS and CDR2 YFSETQ. V trimming: 0 bases; J trimming: 4 bases; junction bases outside the gene matches: 3. The CDR3 loop spans 15 amino acids. The CDR3 loop is CASSLAPSGGYEQYF. DNA for the CDR3: TGCGCCAGCAGCTTGGCGCCTAGCGGGGGGTACGAGCAGTACTTC.

The J gene is TRBJ1-3, the V gene TRBV19; possibly TRBD1 for D (6 bases). V was trimmed by 5 bases and J by 2 bases, leaving 13 bases between them. This CDR3 is built from 15 residues. The germline V gene has CDR1 LNHDA and CDR2 SQIVND (reference sequence). CDR3 nucleotide sequence: TGTGCCAGTAGTGCGGGCGGGGGGCCTGGAAACACCATATATTTT. It specifies CASSAGGGPGNTIYF.

The CDR3 DNA reads TGTGCCAGCAGCGTAGCCCATCAGGGAACTAATGAAAAACTGTTTTTT. Its translation is CASSVAHQGTNEKLFF. The chain recombines TRBV9 with TRBJ1-4, with a tentative D call TRBD1 (5 bases). The germline gives CDR1 SGDLS, CDR2 YYNGEE. CDR3 length equals 16 residues. The germline V and J ends were trimmed by 0 bases and 1 base, with 10 bases remaining between them.